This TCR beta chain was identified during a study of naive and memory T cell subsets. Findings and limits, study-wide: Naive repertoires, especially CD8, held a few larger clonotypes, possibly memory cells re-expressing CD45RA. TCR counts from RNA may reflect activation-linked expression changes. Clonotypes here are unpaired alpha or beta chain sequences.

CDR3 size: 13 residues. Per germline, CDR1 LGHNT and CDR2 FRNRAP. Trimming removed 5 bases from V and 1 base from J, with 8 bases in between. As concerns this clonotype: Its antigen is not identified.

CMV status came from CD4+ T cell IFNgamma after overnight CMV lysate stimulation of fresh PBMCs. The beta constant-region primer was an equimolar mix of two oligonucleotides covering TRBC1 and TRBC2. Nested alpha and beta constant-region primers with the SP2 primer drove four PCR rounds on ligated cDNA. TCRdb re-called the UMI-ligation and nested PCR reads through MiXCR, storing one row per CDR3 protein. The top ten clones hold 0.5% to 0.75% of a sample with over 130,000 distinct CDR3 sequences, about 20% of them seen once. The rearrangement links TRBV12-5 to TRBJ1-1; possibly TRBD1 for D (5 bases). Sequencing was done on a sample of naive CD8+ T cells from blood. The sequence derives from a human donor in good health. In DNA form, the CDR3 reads TGTGCTAGTGGTCTGGGGCCGAACACTGAAGCTTTCTTT. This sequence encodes CASGLGPNTEAFF.